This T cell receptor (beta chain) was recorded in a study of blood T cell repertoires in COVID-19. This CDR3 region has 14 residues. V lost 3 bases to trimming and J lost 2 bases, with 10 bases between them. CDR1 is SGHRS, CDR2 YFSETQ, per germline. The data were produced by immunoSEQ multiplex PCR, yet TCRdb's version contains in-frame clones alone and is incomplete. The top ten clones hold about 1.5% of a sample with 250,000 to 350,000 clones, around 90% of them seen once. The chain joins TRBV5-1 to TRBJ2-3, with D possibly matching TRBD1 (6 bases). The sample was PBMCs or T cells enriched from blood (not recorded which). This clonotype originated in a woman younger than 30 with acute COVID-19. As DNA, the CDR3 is TGCGCCAGCAGCTCAGGGGCCTACACAGATACGCAGTATTTT. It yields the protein CASSSGAYTDTQYF.